The clone carrying this TCR beta chain was observed a handful of times. What it recognizes is unknown. The CDR3 is 12 residues long. V lost 3 bases and J lost 2, with 8 bases in between. Germline CDR1 reads GTSNPN; CDR2 reads SVGIG (reference sequence). The data are from a study of beta chain features in type 1 diabetes. Study results and caveats: Patients with Type 1 diabetes showed moderately but significantly shorter TCRB CDR3s in all four CD4+ subsets.

Of the isolated RNA, all was reverse transcribed, and so the sequenced material was expressed TCRB transcripts. TCRdb keeps only in-frame clones here, not all; method: immunoSEQ multiplex PCR. The sample contains about 640,000 clones, 9.5% to 15% of which appear only once. The receptor was derived from a man aged 25-40 years with type 1 diabetes. Sequencing used naive CD4+ T cells from blood. This chain links TRBV30 with TRBJ2-7; D is unclear. CDR3 loop: CAWRGSTYEQYF. The CDR3 coding sequence is TGTGCCTGGAGGGGGTCTACCTACGAGCAGTACTTC.